A selection of T cell receptor beta chains follows, all from one sample in a study of spatial heterogeneity in lung cancer. TCRdb processed the 5' RACE reads anew with MiXCR; each CDR3 protein has one entry. The repertoire holds around 27,000 distinct CDR3 sequences, with almost 5.5% as singletons. This sample comprised PBMCs, obtained at follow-up. Receptors were obtained from a female donor with early-stage non-small cell lung cancer. Each CDR3 is given with its conserved first and last residue. D genes are given only for firm matches. Clone size is stated in some rows and not others, as once, few, many or a class when expanded.

length: 13
D: NA
size: once
V: TRBV18
J: TRBJ1-1
CDR3: CASSPKTNTEAFF
DNA: TGTGCCAGCTCACCTAAGACGAACACTGAAGCTTTCTTT

length: 15
D: NA
size: many
V: TRBV24-1
J: TRBJ2-1
CDR3: CATSDPQPDRNEQFF
DNA: TGTGCCACCAGTGATCCTCAGCCGGATAGGAATGAGCAGTTCTTC

length: 18
D: TRBD1
size: many
V: TRBV30
J: TRBJ1-1
CDR3: CAWTPARTGQGVSTEAFF
DNA: TGTGCCTGGACTCCAGCAAGAACTGGACAGGGGGTATCCACTGAAGCTTTCTTT

length: 14
D: NA
size: many
V: TRBV6-2/TRBV6-3
J: TRBJ1-1
CDR3: CASSFKGQNTEAFF
DNA: TGTGCCAGCAGTTTCAAGGGACAGAACACTGAAGCTTTCTTT

length: 15
D: TRBD2
size: many
V: TRBV2
J: TRBJ2-3
CDR3: CASSPGLAGADTQYF
DNA: TGTGCCAGCAGTCCTGGACTAGCGGGAGCAGATACGCAGTATTTT

length: 17
D: TRBD2
size: many
V: TRBV6-2/TRBV6-3
J: TRBJ2-1
CDR3: CASSYTGGGELYNEQFF
DNA: TGTGCCAGCAGTTACACCGGCGGGGGGGAACTCTACAATGAGCAGTTCTTC

length: 14
D: NA
size: many
V: TRBV27
J: TRBJ1-5
CDR3: CASSLARGGQPQHF
DNA: TGTGCCAGCAGTTTAGCGAGGGGCGGACAGCCCCAGCATTTT

length: 13
D: NA
size: few
V: TRBV4-3
J: TRBJ1-6
CDR3: CASSRHGNSPLHF
DNA: TGCGCCAGCAGCCGTCACGGTAATTCACCCCTCCACTTT

length: 17
D: TRBD2
size: many
V: TRBV12-3/TRBV12-4
J: TRBJ2-2
CDR3: CASSNHRAGGTPEELFF
DNA: TGTGCCAGCAGTAACCATCGAGCGGGAGGTACACCGGAGGAGCTGTTTTTT

length: 17
D: NA
size: many
V: TRBV11-1
J: TRBJ2-3
CDR3: CASSLPPGGGPTDTQYF
DNA: TGTGCCAGCAGCTTGCCCCCTGGGGGGGGCCCCACAGATACGCAGTATTTT

length: 14
D: TRBD2
size: few
V: TRBV5-1
J: TRBJ2-7
CDR3: CASSLATAGGEQYF
DNA: TGCGCCAGCAGCTTGGCTACAGCGGGAGGGGAGCAGTACTTC

length: 16
D: NA
size: few
V: TRBV7-2
J: TRBJ2-3
CDR3: CASSLKGSQRADTQYF
DNA: TGTGCCAGCAGCTTAAAAGGATCTCAAAGAGCAGATACGCAGTATTTT

length: 15
D: NA
size: many
V: TRBV7-2
J: TRBJ1-6
CDR3: CASSLEGGRVSPLHF
DNA: TGTGCCAGCAGCTTAGAAGGAGGGCGCGTTTCACCCCTCCACTTT

length: 16
D: TRBD1
size: many
V: TRBV28
J: TRBJ1-6
CDR3: CASSLWGQGAGSPLHF
DNA: TGTGCCAGCAGTTTATGGGGACAGGGGGCAGGTTCACCCCTCCACTTT

length: 17
D: NA
size: NA
V: TRBV5-1
J: TRBJ2-5
CDR3: CASSLGLLGVYQETQYF
DNA: TGCGCCAGCAGCTTGGGCTTATTAGGGGTCTACCAAGAGACCCAGTACTTC

length: 13
D: NA
size: many
V: TRBV3-1
J: TRBJ1-2
CDR3: CASSPARNYGYTF
DNA: TGTGCCAGCAGCCCCGCCAGGAACTATGGCTACACCTTC

length: 16
D: TRBD2
size: many
V: TRBV6-6
J: TRBJ2-1
CDR3: CASREPGLGLLNEQFF
DNA: TGTGCCAGCAGGGAACCGGGACTAGGACTTCTCAATGAGCAGTTCTTC

length: 17
D: TRBD2
size: few
V: TRBV4-1
J: TRBJ2-4
CDR3: CASSQEWGLDTKNIQYF
DNA: TGCGCCAGCAGCCAAGAATGGGGACTAGATACTAAAAACATTCAGTACTTC

length: 16
D: TRBD2
size: NA
V: TRBV20-1
J: TRBJ2-5
CDR3: CSADGTSGVNQETQYF
DNA: TGCAGTGCTGACGGGACTAGCGGGGTTAACCAAGAGACCCAGTACTTC

length: 17
D: NA
size: many
V: TRBV18
J: TRBJ2-4
CDR3: CASSPRSLGGAKNIQYF
DNA: TGTGCCAGCTCACCAAGGTCCCTTGGTGGGGCCAAAAACATTCAGTACTTC

length: 15
D: TRBD2
size: NA
V: TRBV11-2
J: TRBJ2-3
CDR3: CATTLAGGFTDTQYF
DNA: TGTGCCACCACCCTAGCGGGGGGATTCACAGATACGCAGTATTTT

length: 15
D: TRBD2
size: few
V: TRBV4-3
J: TRBJ2-1
CDR3: CASSQGTSAYNEQFF
DNA: TGCGCCAGCAGCCAGGGGACTAGCGCTTACAATGAGCAGTTCTTC

length: 15
D: NA
size: medium-sized
V: TRBV10-3
J: TRBJ2-5
CDR3: CAISESGAIGETQYF
DNA: TGTGCCATCAGTGAGTCGGGGGCCATCGGAGAGACCCAGTACTTC

length: 14
D: NA
size: NA
V: TRBV29-1
J: TRBJ2-7
CDR3: CSVGAPVGSYEQYF
DNA: TGCAGCGTCGGTGCCCCGGTCGGCTCCTACGAGCAGTACTTC

length: 13
D: NA
size: many
V: TRBV4-1
J: TRBJ1-1
CDR3: CASSQREVTEAFF
DNA: TGCGCCAGCAGCCAAAGGGAGGTGACTGAAGCTTTCTTT

length: 15
D: NA
size: many
V: TRBV20-1
J: TRBJ2-3
CDR3: CSAPGGDGSTDTQYF
DNA: TGCAGTGCCCCTGGGGGAGACGGAAGCACAGATACGCAGTATTTT

length: 17
D: TRBD1
size: many
V: TRBV7-6
J: TRBJ2-2
CDR3: CASSLLGQFANTGELFF
DNA: TGTGCCAGCAGCTTATTGGGACAGTTCGCGAACACCGGGGAGCTGTTTTTT

length: 15
D: NA
size: many
V: TRBV20-1
J: TRBJ1-4
CDR3: CSAREGGRGREKLFF
DNA: TGCAGTGCTAGAGAGGGGGGCAGGGGCAGGGAAAAACTGTTTTTT